This T cell receptor beta chain was recovered during a study of T cell responses to AZD1222 COVID-19 vaccine. The study's findings and limits: Donors were chiefly white British, with a greater number of females, and clonal diversity was perhaps underestimated. The reported proportion of spike-specific TCRs targeting unmutated variant regions was nearly half. Two AZD1222 administrations were followed by greater Spike-specific TCR breadth and depth.

This clone has a handful of counts. Its matching antigen is unknown. TCRdb's copy holds only in-frame clones and misses some; the assay was immunoSEQ multiplex PCR. The sample lists about 66,000 clones, more than 60% occurring once. Per germline, CDR1 MNHEY and CDR2 SMNVEV (reference sequence). Unmatched junction bases numbered 6, after V lost 7 bases and J lost 2 bases. The CDR3 extends over 14 amino acids. The clonotype originates from an adult who received the AZD1222 COVID-19 vaccine. The source was peripheral blood, collected 28 days after the second AZD1222 dose. The chain has TRBV27 and TRBJ2-7, with TRBD1 matching over 9 bases. The CDR3 region has the DNA TGTGCCAGCAAAACAGGGGGCGTCGCCTACGAGCAGTACTTC. This sequence encodes CASKTGGVAYEQYF.